This is a list of T cell receptor beta chains from one sample in a study of blood T cell repertoires in COVID-19. The table came from immunoSEQ multiplex PCR; TCRdb's copy has only in-frame clones and leaves some out. The sample includes roughly 300,000 clones, 83% of them seen just once. Sequencing was carried out using peripheral blood. The receptors here all came from a woman aged 45-59 years who had recovered from COVID-19. CDR3s include the opening cysteine and the closing phenylalanine or tryptophan. D genes are given only for firm matches. Expanded clones are given a class, and other clones once, few, many or no size at all.

size	V	J	D	CDR3	DNA
.	TRBV7-8	TRBJ2-3	TRBD2	CASSLLAGGYTDTQYF	TGTGCCAGCAGCTTACTAGCGGGGGGGTACACAGATACGCAGTATTTT
.	TRBV9	TRBJ2-2	TRBD2	CASSVSLAVNTGELFF	TGTGCCAGCAGCGTATCACTAGCGGTTAACACCGGGGAGCTGTTTTTT
few	TRBV7-2	TRBJ1-5	.	CASSLEEGRPQHF	TGTGCCAGCAGCTTAGAGGAGGGGAGGCCCCAGCATTTT
.	TRBV12-3/TRBV12-4	TRBJ1-1	.	CASSAGRTEAFF	TGTGCCAGCAGTGCCGGGAGGACTGAAGCTTTCTTT
once	TRBV3-1/TRBV3-2	TRBJ1-2	.	CASSQAVSYYGYTF	TGTGCCAGCAGCCAAGCCGTCAGTTACTATGGCTACACCTTC
once	TRBV18	TRBJ1-2	TRBD1	CASSAGGGYTF	TGTGCCAGCTCAGCAGGGGGCGGCTACACCTTC
.	TRBV7-3	TRBJ2-5	TRBD2	CASSASSGGMETQYF	TGTGCCAGCAGCGCGTCTAGCGGGGGAATGGAGACCCAGTACTTC
once	TRBV5-1	TRBJ1-1	TRBD1	CASSPGTGGPEAFF	TGCGCCAGCAGCCCCGGGACAGGGGGCCCTGAAGCTTTCTTT
once	TRBV7-6	TRBJ2-3	TRBD2	CASSFLPPRSGDTDTQYF	TGTGCCAGCAGCTTCCTACCCCCCCGGAGCGGGGACACAGATACGCAGTATTTT
.	TRBV5-1	TRBJ2-5	TRBD2	CASSFLMTSGVQETQYF	TGCGCCAGCAGCTTTCTCATGACTAGCGGGGTCCAAGAGACCCAGTACTTC
.	TRBV18	TRBJ1-1	.	CASSRDTEAFF	TGTGCCAGCTCTCGCGACACTGAAGCTTTCTTT
.	TRBV27	TRBJ1-5	.	CASSLSGTFNQPQHF	TGTGCCAGCAGTTTATCGGGGACTTTTAATCAGCCCCAGCATTTT
.	TRBV28	TRBJ2-6	.	CASSLYRSGANVLTF	TGTGCCAGCAGTTTATACAGGTCTGGGGCCAACGTCCTGACTTTC
few	TRBV6-1	TRBJ2-5	.	CASSEGQQETQYF	TGTGCCAGCAGTGAAGGACAGCAAGAGACCCAGTACTTC
few	TRBV27	TRBJ2-7	.	CASSLGGEQYF	TGTGCCAGCAGTTTAGGAGGGGAGCAGTACTTC
.	TRBV4-1	TRBJ2-5	TRBD2	CASSQVVAGGSQETQYF	TGCGCCAGCAGCCAAGTCGTAGCGGGAGGTTCCCAAGAGACCCAGTACTTC
.	TRBV7-9	TRBJ1-2	.	CASSLTGRTNYGYTF	TGTGCCAGCAGCTTAACAGGCAGAACTAACTATGGCTACACCTTC
.	TRBV6-5	TRBJ1-6	TRBD1	CASSYDRVGSPLHF	TGTGCCAGCAGTTACGACAGGGTTGGCTCACCCCTCCACTTT
.	TRBV2	TRBJ2-5	.	CASGRGKTQYF	TGTGCCAGCGGGAGAGGGAAGACCCAGTACTTC
.	TRBV19	TRBJ1-2	.	CASSMSGLGGYTF	TGTGCCAGTAGTATGAGTGGGCTGGGCGGCTACACCTTC
.	TRBV5-1	TRBJ1-4	TRBD1	CASRPTGTGTQNEKLFF	TGCGCCAGCAGACCGACGGGGACAGGGACCCAGAATGAAAAACTGTTTTTT
.	TRBV19	TRBJ1-2	TRBD1	CASMGQLITPMGYGYTF	TGTGCCAGTATGGGACAGCTAATCACCCCGATGGGCTATGGCTACACCTTC